A single T cell receptor (beta chain) is shown here with its context. No antigen is known for it. The CDR3 end is not reached by the read, which stops 3 residues before it; the germline J gene fills it in. Germline V CDR1 and CDR2: GTSNPN, SVGIG (reference sequence). The CDR3 spans 15 residues. Deletions cut 2 bases from V and 0 bases from J, with 10 bases between. The method was immunoSEQ multiplex PCR; TCRdb's version includes in-frame clones alone and lacks a portion of them. There are tens of thousands of clones in the sample, with around 0.8% held by the top ten. This specimen belongs to a study of Tregs in tolerant kidney transplant recipients. Study at large: Mixed chimerism was transient after nonmyeloablative marrow transplants from related graft donors.

Study conclusions and caveats: Antigen-driven expansion was suggested because donor-specific Tregs expanded more than all Tregs in tolerant patients.

The chain combines TRBV30 with TRBJ1-4; a possible D gene is TRBD1 (6 bases). The origin of this receptor is a human donor who received a combined kidney and bone marrow transplant. Sequences were derived from CD4+ T cells from blood, sampled before the transplant. This CDR3 is CAWSRRQATNEKLFF. CDR3 DNA, as far as it was read: TGTGCCTGGAGTAGACGACAGGCAACTAATGAAAAA.